This passage covers 19 T cell receptor beta chains from one sample sequenced in a study of cytomegalovirus exposure and HLA in healthy donors. PCR was performed using 60 Vbeta and 13 Jbeta primers. Measured with immunoSEQ multiplex PCR; TCRdb has only the in-frame clones, and not every one. The repertoire holds about 140,000 clones, around 78% seen once, with 1.8% in the top ten. Material: PBMCs. These receptors originate from a female donor in good health and CMV-seropositive.

The chain is built from TRBV5-4 and TRBJ1-2; no definite D call. The V end was cut by 3 bases, the J end by 3 bases, with 3 bases between. The germline CDR1 and CDR2 sequences are SGHNT and YYREEE (reference sequence). This CDR3 contains 11 residues. The CDR3 loop is CASSSYYGYTF. The CDR3 nucleotides are TGTGCCAGCAGCTCATACTATGGCTACACCTTC.

Concerning this clone itself: This sample also contains other DNA sequences that code for the same CDR3. The CDR3 coding sequence is TGCGCCAGCAGCTTGGGACTAGCCAAAAACATTCAGTACTTC. Translation gives CASSLGLAKNIQYF. The gene calls are TRBV5-1 and TRBJ2-4; D gene uncertain. The CDR3 extends over 14 amino acids. Trimming removed 0 bases at V and 0 bases at J, with 4 bases between. From germline, CDR1 is SGHRS and CDR2 YFSETQ. The full variable domain, in which reference TRBV5-1 and TRBJ2-4 provide the parts outside the CDR3, is KAGVTQTPRYLIKTRGQQVTLSCSPISGHRSVSWYQQTPGQGLQFLFEYFSETQRNKGNFPGRFSGRQFSNSRSEMNVSTLELGDSALYLCASSLGLAKNIQYFGAGTRLSVL.

The chain uses TRBV19 and TRBJ2-7, with 8 bases that match TRBD1. CDR1 is LNHDA and CDR2 is SQIVND in the germline V gene (reference sequence). V trimming: 4 bases; J trimming: 5 bases; junction bases outside the gene matches: 10. The CDR3 covers 15 residues. The CDR3 region is CASSKATGVTHEQYF. Written as DNA, the CDR3 is TGTGCCAGTAGTAAAGCGACAGGGGTTACCCACGAGCAGTACTTC.

The J gene is TRBJ2-5, the V gene TRBV11-2; a weak D match, TRBD2 (6 bases). The V end was cut by 5 bases, the J end by 4 bases, with 14 bases between. The length of the CDR3 is 14 residues. Germline V gene sequence: CDR1 SGHAT, CDR2 FQNNGV. In DNA form, the CDR3 reads TGTGCCAGCAGCAAATCGGGGGTCCGAGAGACCCAGTACTTC. It is translated as CASSKSGVRETQYF.

The chain combines TRBV28 with TRBJ2-7; TRBD2 agrees at 10 bases. V dropped 8 bases and J dropped 1; count of bases not matched to a gene: 11. The CDR3 length is 16 residues. Germline V gives CDR1 MDHEN, CDR2 SYDVKM. The CDR3 protein is CASCTAGGDFSYEQYF. The DNA of the CDR3 is TGTGCCAGCTGCACAGCGGGGGGGGATTTTTCCTACGAGCAGTACTTC.

The chain joins TRBV5-1 to TRBJ2-2, with 9 bases matching TRBD2. This CDR3 contains 15 residues. Trimming removed 0 bases from V and 6 bases from J; junction bases left unmatched: 3. CDR1 is SGHRS, CDR2 YFSETQ, per germline. For the CDR3, the DNA is TGCGCCAGCAGCTTGGTACTAGCGGGTCCCGGGGAGCTGTTTTTT. Amino acid sequence: CASSLVLAGPGELFF.

The table lists this clone with a few counts. This rearrangement joins TRBV4-1 to TRBJ2-4, with 10 bases that match TRBD2. There are 18 residues in the CDR3. V lost 5 bases, J lost 0 bases, and 10 bases stayed unmatched. The germline V gene encodes CDR1 MGHRA and CDR2 YSYEKL. In DNA form, the CDR3 reads TGCGCCAGCAGCGAACGGACTAGCGGAACCCTAGCCAAAAACATTCAGTACTTC. Its translation is CASSERTSGTLAKNIQYF.

The rearrangement links TRBV30 to TRBJ1-4, with D unclear. The CDR3 sequence is 14 residues long. Trimming stripped 0 bases from V and 10 bases from J, with 15 bases between. The germline gives CDR1 GTSNPN, CDR2 SVGIG (reference sequence). CDR3 bases: TGTGCCTGGAGTGTAGGGCGTGGGGAGGTAAAACTGTTTTTT. Translated: CAWSVGRGEVKLFF.

This clone was observed once. This chain uses TRBV7-9 with TRBJ1-1; D possibly corresponds to TRBD1 (5 bases). The CDR3 covers 14 residues. CDR1 is SEHNR, CDR2 FQNEAQ, per germline (reference sequence). Trimming stripped 3 bases from V and 2 bases from J, with 10 bases between. CDR3 sequence: CASSFWTSNTEAFF. In DNA form, the CDR3 reads TGTGCCAGCAGCTTTTGGACAAGCAACACTGAAGCTTTCTTT.

V and J are TRBV7-2 and TRBJ2-6; D unresolved. CDR1 and CDR2 from the germline V gene are SGHTA and FQGNSA. The CDR3 runs 13 residues. Trimming left V 4 bases short and J 3 bases short, with 4 bases between. The CDR3 region is CASSSGGANVLTF. CDR3 sequence (DNA): TGTGCCAGCAGCTCCGGTGGGGCCAACGTCCTGACTTTC.

The rearrangement joins TRBV2 to TRBJ2-4; 11 bases align to TRBD1. The CDR3 spans 13 residues. The V gene end was trimmed by 7 bases and the J gene end by 8 bases; junction bases not matched to a gene: 4. Germline CDR1 SNHLY, CDR2 FYNNEI. CDR3 bases: TGTGCCAGCATAGGGGACAGGGGGGACATTCAGTACTTC. It specifies CASIGDRGDIQYF.

This clone was seen a few times. The V gene is TRBV21-1, the J gene TRBJ1-5; the table names TRBD1, a call not compared with the DNA. TRBV21-1 is deemed a pseudogene. This CDR3 has 16 amino acids. CDR3 protein: CASRKGQVYSNQPQHF. The DNA for the CDR3 is TGTGCCAGCAGAAAAGGACAGGTCTATAGCAATCAGCCCCAGCATTTT.

The chain couples TRBV5-4 to TRBJ2-7; 7 bases line up with TRBD1. From germline, CDR1 is SGHNT and CDR2 YYREEE (reference sequence). The ends lost 4 bases at V and 1 base at J; junction bases unmatched: 5. This CDR3 has 14 amino acids. CDR3: CASSNRDSSYEQYF. Here the CDR3 DNA reads TGTGCCAGCAGCAACCGGGACAGTTCCTACGAGCAGTACTTC. The whole variable domain, remainder taken from reference TRBV5-4 and TRBJ2-7, is ETGVTQSPTHLIKTRGQQVTLRCSSQSGHNTVSWYQQALGQGPQFIFQYYREEENGRGNFPPRFSGLQFPNYSSELNVNALELDDSALYLCASSNRDSSYEQYFGPGTRLTVT.

V usage is TRBV15 and J usage is TRBJ1-2; 10 bases match TRBD1. The CDR3 length is 16 residues. The germline V gene has CDR1 LNHNV and CDR2 YYDKDF (reference sequence). V trimming: 0 bases; J trimming: 8 bases; junction bases outside the gene matches: 9. Here the CDR3 DNA reads TGTGCCACCAGCAGAGATCGCGTAGGGACAGGGGCCGGCTACACCTTC. Its translation: CATSRDRVGTGAGYTF.

By sample share, this clone is medium-sized. The V call is TRBV5-1, the J call TRBJ2-7, with D possibly matching TRBD1 (6 bases). This CDR3 contains 13 residues. Germline V CDR1 and CDR2: SGHRS, YFSETQ. Trimming stripped 3 bases from V and 5 bases from J, with 12 bases between. Here the CDR3 reads CASSSIKGDEQYF. The CDR3 nucleotides read TGCGCCAGCAGCTCCATTAAGGGGGACGAGCAGTACTTC.

The CDR3 loop reads CASSPRTSGHKNSYNEQFF. The CDR3, as DNA: TGTGCCAGCAGCCCGCGGACTAGCGGGCACAAAAACTCCTACAATGAGCAGTTCTTC. The rearrangement joins TRBV4-2 to TRBJ2-1; TRBD2 matches at 11 bases. Germline V CDR1 and CDR2: LGHNA, YNFKEQ. V lost 4 bases to trimming and J lost 0 bases; unmatched junction nucleotides: 11. This CDR3 spans 19 amino acids.

This CDR3 is CASSLTGGYNEQFF. The CDR3 bases are TGTGCCAGCAGCTTAACGGGGGGGTACAATGAGCAGTTCTTC. The chain combines TRBV13 with TRBJ2-1, with 8 positions matching TRBD2. The CDR3 runs 14 residues. Germline CDR1 reads PRHDT; CDR2 reads FYEKMQ (reference sequence). After removal of 2 bases from V and 4 bases from J, the junction contained 1 base not matched to a gene. The full variable domain, its missing parts supplied by reference TRBV13 and TRBJ2-1, is AAGVIQSPRHLIKEKRETATLKCYPIPRHDTVYWYQQGPGQDPQFLISFYEKMQSDKGSIPDRFSAQQFSDYHSELNMSSLELGDSALYFCASSLTGGYNEQFFGPGTRLTVL.

This clone was recorded only once. The chain links TRBV11-2 to TRBJ2-7, with 8 bases identical to TRBD1. Germline values: CDR1 SGHAT, CDR2 FQNNGV. The V segment lost 5 bases and the J segment 2 bases; nucleotides outside the gene matches: 11. CDR3 length: 16 amino acids. Here the CDR3 DNA reads TGTGCCAGCAGCCCGATTTTGGGGACAGGAGCCTACGAGCAGTACTTC. Its protein product is CASSPILGTGAYEQYF.

CDR3 in amino acids: CASSFLTGNQPQHF. The CDR3 DNA reads as TGTGCCAGCAGCTTCTTGACAGGCAATCAGCCCCAGCATTTT. This rearrangement joins TRBV5-6 to TRBJ1-5; a weak D match, TRBD1 (5 bases). The germline CDR1 and CDR2 sequences are SGHDT and YYEEEE. V shed 2 bases and J shed 2 bases, with 8 bases lying between them. CDR3 length: 14 amino acids. Combining the CDR3 with reference TRBV5-6 and TRBJ1-5 gives the whole variable domain DAGVTQSPTHLIKTRGQQVTLRCSPKSGHDTVSWYQQALGQGPQFIFQYYEEEERQRGNFPDRFSGHQFPNYSSELNVNALLLGDSALYLCASSFLTGNQPQHFGDGTRLSIL.